The source of this T cell receptor beta chain is a study of cytomegalovirus exposure and HLA in healthy donors. The wider study: About 85 million unique TCR sequences came from HLA-typed donors in an early release. Study-wide results and caveats: Researchers reported in a later analysis that a missense DCLRE1C variant was tied to TCR beta V- and J-gene trimming.

Trimming removed 5 bases from V and 6 bases from J; junction bases left unmatched: 9. CDR1 and CDR2 from the germline V gene are SGHAT and FQNNGV. CDR3 size: 14 residues. The PCR was carried out with 60 Vbeta primers and 13 Jbeta primers. The protocol was immunoSEQ multiplex PCR, while the TCRdb copy is restricted to in-frame clones and leaves out a portion. The sample lists roughly 120,000 clones, 9.5% occurring once. Points on this clone: The antigen is unknown.

The rearrangement links TRBV11-2 to TRBJ2-7, with TRBD2 identical over 8 bases. The TCR originated in a man aged 25 to 40 in good health and CMV-seronegative. Sequencing was done on a sample of PBMCs. The CDR3 loop is CASSRTRRGGEQYF. The CDR3 region has the DNA TGTGCCAGCAGCCGCACTCGACGGGGGGGCGAGCAGTACTTC.